This T cell receptor (beta chain) is drawn from a study of OX40 agonist ivuxolimab in advanced cancers. Study-level background: Males comprised 82.7% of the group, whose mean age was approximately 62 years (range roughly 20 to 90). Three patients, one with hepatocellular carcinoma and two with cutaneous melanoma, responded partially.

V was pared by 0 bases and J by 4 bases, with 22 bases between. In germline, CDR1 is SGHNT, CDR2 YENEEA. There are 18 residues in the CDR3. This clone was seen only once. TCRdb keeps only in-frame clones here, not all; method: immunoSEQ multiplex PCR. This sample has 60,000 to 65,000 clones; 84% occur once, and the top ten carry around 10%. Sequenced here: CD4+ or CD8+ T cells sorted from blood, sampled in a trial of the OX40 agonist ivuxolimab. This chain uses TRBV11-3 with TRBJ2-7, with a possible D match to TRBD1 (6 bases). The TCR was taken from an adult with an advanced solid tumor such as melanoma, head and neck, liver or kidney cancer. This chain's CDR3 is CASSLEFWHREEAYEQYF. The CDR3 coding sequence is TGTGCCAGCAGCTTAGAGTTTTGGCACAGGGAAGAAGCGTACGAGCAGTACTTC.